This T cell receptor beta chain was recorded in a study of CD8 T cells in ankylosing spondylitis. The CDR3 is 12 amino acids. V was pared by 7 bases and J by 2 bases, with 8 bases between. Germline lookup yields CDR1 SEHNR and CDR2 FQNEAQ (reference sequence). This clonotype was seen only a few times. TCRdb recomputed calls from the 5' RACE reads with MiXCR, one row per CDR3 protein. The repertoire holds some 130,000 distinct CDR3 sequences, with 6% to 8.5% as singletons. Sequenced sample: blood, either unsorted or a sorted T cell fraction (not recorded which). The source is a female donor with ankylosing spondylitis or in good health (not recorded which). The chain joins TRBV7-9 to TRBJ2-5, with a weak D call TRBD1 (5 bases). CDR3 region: CASTRQQETQYF. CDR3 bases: TGTGCCAGCACCCGACAGCAAGAGACCCAGTACTTC.